This T cell receptor beta chain came from a study of somatic mutations in cytotoxic T cells in rheumatoid arthritis. Germline V gene data show CDR1 as SGHTA and CDR2 as FQGNSA. CDR3 length: 12 residues. The V gene lost 1 base and the J gene lost 4 bases, with 4 bases spanning the gap. The method was immunoSEQ multiplex PCR; TCRdb's version includes in-frame clones alone and lacks a portion of them. The sample consists of about 11,000 clones, just under 75% of them appearing once. The sequenced sample consisted of CD8+ T cells sorted from blood. The rearrangement uses TRBV7-2 and TRBJ1-1; no firm D call. The TCR originated in a woman in her thirties or forties in good health. CDR3 sequence (DNA): TGTGCCAGCAGCTTAGGGTTCACTGAAGCTTTCTTT. Its translation is CASSLGFTEAFF. Together with reference TRBV7-2 and TRBJ1-1, the CDR3 gives the full variable domain: GAGVSQSPSNKVTEKGKDVELRCDPISGHTALYWYRQSLGQGLEFLIYFQGNSAPDKSGLPSDRFSAERTGGSVSTLTIQRTQQEDSAVYLCASSLGFTEAFFGQGTRLTVV.